Each of the 17 T cell receptor beta chains below was sequenced from the same sample in a study of response to subunit inactivated influenza vaccine. In TCRdb, the RT-PCR reads were re-called with MiXCR into one record per CDR3 protein. Of about 570,000 distinct CDR3 sequences in the sample, about 11% are singletons; the top ten hold approximately 10%. The sequencing used PBMCs from blood, collected on the day of vaccination. All receptors derive from a man aged 45-65 years who received an inactivated influenza vaccine.

This clonotype turned up a few times. The genes are TRBV12-3 or TRBV12-4 and TRBJ2-4; D is unresolved. The V end was cut by 5 bases, the J end by 6 bases, with 8 bases between. This CDR3 contains 12 residues. The chain's CDR3 is CASSLAPNIQYF. DNA of the CDR3: TGTGCCAGCAGTCTGGCCCCAAACATTCAGTACTTC.

The rearrangement uses TRBV6-1 and TRBJ2-1, with TRBD2 as a possible D gene (6 bases). The germline V gene encodes CDR1 MNHNS and CDR2 SASEGT. Trimming took off 1 base at V and 8 bases at J, with 12 bases between the two ends. The CDR3 totals 14 residues. This chain's CDR3 is CASSEVPGGDEQFF. The CDR3 nucleotides are TGTGCCAGCAGTGAAGTTCCCGGCGGGGATGAGCAGTTCTTC.

This clonotype was seen repeatedly, ten times or more. V is TRBV3-1 and J is TRBJ2-1; no firm D call. Trimming pared 6 bases from V and 0 bases from J, leaving 9 bases between. Germline V CDR1 and CDR2: LGHDT, YNNKEL (reference sequence). The CDR3 has 14 residues. DNA for the CDR3: TGTGCCAGCAGTTACAGAAGCTCCTACAATGAGCAGTTCTTC. This codes for CASSYRSSYNEQFF.

This clonotype occurred a few times. V is TRBV12-3 or TRBV12-4 and J is TRBJ2-3; 7 bases align to TRBD2. The CDR3 spans 17 residues. Trimming at V came to 6 bases and at J to 7 bases, leaving 19 bases not matched to a gene. The DNA of the CDR3 is TGTGCCAGCAGCCGCGATGCACTAGCGACCGCAGGGAATACGCAGTATTTT. It yields the protein CASSRDALATAGNTQYF.

This clonotype was found a few times. The CDR3 DNA is TGCAGTGCTAGAGGGTCAGAGGGCTATGGCTACACCTTC. Residues: CSARGSEGYGYTF. The gene calls are TRBV20-1 and TRBJ1-2; D not resolved. The CDR3 has 13 residues. Trimming took 1 base from V and 4 from J, leaving 10 bases between them. Germline CDR1 and CDR2: DFQATT and SNEGSKA (reference sequence).

As DNA, the CDR3 is TGTGCCAGCAGCCGGGACAGGACTTCCGACGAGCAGTACTTC. As protein: CASSRDRTSDEQYF. This chain links TRBV6-4 with TRBJ2-7; 8 bases are a match to TRBD1. The CDR3 runs to 14 residues. Germline V CDR1 and CDR2: MRHNA, SNTAGT. V gave up 6 bases and J gave up 5 bases; unmatched junction bases: 9.

This clonotype was counted ten times or more. The chain recombines TRBV20-1 with TRBJ1-6, with D tentatively TRBD1 (6 bases). Trimming took off 2 bases at V and 7 bases at J, with 15 bases between the two ends. From germline, CDR1 is DFQATT and CDR2 SNEGSKA (reference sequence). This CDR3 has 15 residues. The chain's CDR3 is CSARFVTGLNSPLHF. DNA for the CDR3: TGCAGTGCTAGATTCGTGACAGGTTTGAATTCACCCCTCCACTTT.

This clonotype was found a few times. V gene TRBV14 combines with J gene TRBJ2-6; D might be TRBD1 or TRBD2, each matching 9 bases. The CDR3 runs 23 residues. The germline V gene has CDR1 SGHDN and CDR2 FVKESK. Trimming removed 7 bases at V and 3 bases at J, with 37 bases between. DNA of the CDR3: TGTGCCAGCACCAACCGCCCCGGGACAGGGATGCGGGAGGGCCTGTTTGGGGCCAACGTCCTGACTTTC. Its protein product is CASTNRPGTGMREGLFGANVLTF.

The chain carries TRBV15 and TRBJ2-1; no firm D call. V lost 3 bases and J lost 2, with 14 bases in between. Germline lookup yields CDR1 LNHNV and CDR2 YYDKDF (reference sequence). CDR3 size: 16 residues. CDR3 residues: CATSSPSARTYNEQFF. The DNA for the CDR3 is TGTGCCACCAGCAGCCCCTCAGCCCGAACCTACAATGAGCAGTTCTTC.

This clonotype was picked up many times. The chain carries TRBV12-3 or TRBV12-4 and TRBJ1-4; tentative D call: TRBD1 (5 bases). Trimming stripped 7 bases from V and 5 bases from J, with 17 bases between. The CDR3 covers 15 residues. CDR3 sequence (DNA): TGTGCCAGCACCAAATCGGGACTAGGGAATGAAAAACTGTTTTTT. Translation gives CASTKSGLGNEKLFF.

Points on this clonotype: This could be a read error, since a much larger clone is one nucleotide away. This sequence joins TRBV11-2 and TRBJ1-6, with a weak D call TRBD1 (6 bases). CDR3 length equals 15 residues. The V gene's germline CDR1 is SGHAT and CDR2 FQNNGV. CDR3 DNA sequence: TGTGCCAGCAGCTTTGAGACAGGCGGGAATTCACTCCTCCACTTT. It translates to CASSFETGGNSLLHF.

In its sample, this clonotype was seen a few times. J is TRBJ2-7 and V is TRBV28; 16 bases map to TRBD2. V was pared by 5 bases and J by 1 base, with 8 bases of the junction left unmatched. Germline CDR1 reads MDHEN; CDR2 reads SYDVKM. This CDR3 is built from 18 residues. Written as DNA, the CDR3 is TGTGCCAGCAGTCGCCAGGGACTAGCGGGAGGGCGGTCCTACGAGCAGTACTTC. It encodes CASSRQGLAGGRSYEQYF. The variable domain in full, completed from reference TRBV28 and TRBJ2-7, reads DVKVTQSSRYLVKRTGEKVFLECVQDMDHENMFWYRQDPGLGLRLIYFSYDVKMKEKGDIPEGYSVSREKKERFSLILESASTNQTSMYLCASSRQGLAGGRSYEQYFGPGTRLTVT.

This clonotype appeared a few times. This chain connects TRBV28 to TRBJ2-3; 9 bases align to TRBD1. The CDR3 spans 16 residues. Germline trimming cut 2 bases from V and 6 bases from J; bases unmatched to any gene: 9. CDR1 is MDHEN and CDR2 is SYDVKM in the germline V gene. CDR3 protein: CASSLTGGRGMDTQYF. CDR3 in DNA: TGTGCCAGCAGTTTAACAGGGGGCAGGGGTATGGATACGCAGTATTTT.

This rearrangement joins TRBV20-1 to TRBJ2-2, with 7 positions matching TRBD1. The CDR3 sequence is 15 residues long. The germline gives CDR1 DFQATT, CDR2 SNEGSKA (reference sequence). The V gene end was trimmed by 3 bases and the J gene end by 3 bases; junction bases not matched to a gene: 7. CDR3 sequence reads: CSASIGGRDTGELFF. In DNA form, the CDR3 reads TGCAGTGCTAGTATAGGGGGCCGAGACACCGGGGAGCTGTTTTTT.

The V gene is TRBV18, the J gene TRBJ2-7, with D tentatively TRBD1 (6 bases). The germline V gene has CDR1 KGHSH and CDR2 LQKENI. CDR3 size: 17 residues. The V and J ends lost 3 bases and 3 bases respectively, with 21 bases between them. The CDR3 region is CASSPPVPQGIIYEQYF. Here the CDR3 DNA reads TGTGCCAGCTCACCCCCAGTCCCCCAGGGGATAATCTACGAGCAGTACTTC.

The table lists this clonotype with a few counts. CDR3 region: CASSLGIRSSYNEQFF. In nucleotides, the CDR3 is TGTGCCAGCAGCTTAGGTATACGGAGCTCCTACAATGAGCAGTTCTTC. This chain connects TRBV7-9 to TRBJ2-1; D unresolved. V was pared by 1 base and J by 0 bases, with 10 bases between. Germline V gene lookup returns CDR1 SEHNR and CDR2 FQNEAQ (reference sequence). The CDR3 totals 16 residues.

At least ten counts were recorded for this clonotype. The rearrangement links TRBV7-3 to TRBJ2-2, with a weak D call TRBD1 (5 bases). The V gene's germline CDR1 is SGHTA and CDR2 FQGTGA. The V end was cut by 0 bases, the J end by 2 bases, with 10 bases between. The CDR3 is made up of 16 amino acids. CDR3 protein: CASSLTATVNTGELFF. The CDR3 coding sequence is TGTGCCAGCAGCTTAACGGCGACAGTAAACACCGGGGAGCTGTTTTTT.